Following are 19 T cell receptor beta chains from one sample sequenced in a study of blood T cells in healthy people across ages. The use of a sample-barcoded 5' primer and a J-beta primer mix characterized a second PCR of about 6 to 11 cycles. A single record per CDR3 protein comes from TCRdb applying MiXCR to the 5' RACE reads. The table lists 590,000 or so distinct CDR3 sequences, about 30% of them singletons. Sequenced material: blood. The receptors derive from a woman aged 80 or older in good health.

The table lists this clonotype with a few counts. A clone one base away is much larger, so this may be a read error. V usage is TRBV5-1 and J usage is TRBJ2-1, with 9 bases fitting TRBD1. The assigned J gene may be wrong: the sequence end matches TRBJ2-7 better. The CDR3 contains 14 residues. Germline-derived CDR1 and CDR2 are SGHRS and YFSETQ. As DNA, the CDR3 is TGCGCCAGCAGCCTGGGACAGGGCTACAATGAGCAGTACTTC. Residues: CASSLGQGYNEQYF.

This clonotype was detected many times. This chain joins TRBV7-8 and TRBJ2-5; a possible D gene is TRBD1 (6 bases). The V and J ends lost 1 base and 5 bases respectively, with 17 bases between them. The germline CDR1 and CDR2 sequences are SGHVS and FQNEAQ. The CDR3 is 16 residues long. CDR3 sequence (DNA): TGTGCCAGCAGCTTAGGTGGGGGACAAAGTATGGAGACCCAGTACTTC. Translating gives CASSLGGGQSMETQYF.

This chain links TRBV6-5 with TRBJ2-5; 7 bases align to TRBD2. V shed 6 bases and J 11 bases; nucleotides not matched to a gene: 18. Germline values: CDR1 MNHEY, CDR2 SVGAGI. The CDR3 has 15 amino acids. CDR3 DNA: TGTGCCAGCAGGACTCCGGGACTACAGTATAGTGAGCAGTACTTC. It codes for CASRTPGLQYSEQYF.

Note on this clonotype: This clone may be a read error of a much larger clone one base away. J is TRBJ2-5 and V is TRBV7-9; 7 nucleotides agree with TRBD1. The CDR3 length is 15 residues. In germline, CDR1 is SEHNR, CDR2 FQNEAQ (reference sequence). CDR3 sequence (DNA): TGTGTCAGCAGCTTAGCAACGGGACAGCAAGAGACCCAGTACTTC. Translation: CVSSLATGQQETQYF.

Ten or more counts support this clonotype. This chain's CDR3 is CASSFDDSYEQYF. The DNA for the CDR3 is TGTGCCAGCAGTTTTGACGACTCCTACGAGCAGTACTTC. V and J are TRBV12-3 or TRBV12-4 and TRBJ2-7, with no clear D. V was pared by 3 bases and J by 0 bases, with 6 bases between. The CDR3 sequence is 13 residues long.

About this clonotype itself: A much more abundant neighbour one base away suggests this may be a read error. The chain has TRBV20-1 and TRBJ2-1; TRBD1 agrees at 8 bases. There are 10 residues in the CDR3. Germline CDR1 reads DFQATT; CDR2 reads SNEGSKA (reference sequence). This CDR3 reads CRATGDKQFF. DNA for the CDR3: TGCAGGGCGACAGGGGATAAGCAGTTCTTC.

This clonotype was counted a few times. V gene TRBV7-2 combines with J gene TRBJ1-5, with D maybe TRBD1 (5 bases). The CDR3 extends over 14 amino acids. V dropped 5 bases and J dropped 0 bases, with 8 bases sitting between them. The germline V gene encodes CDR1 SGHTA and CDR2 FQGNSA. CDR3 in amino acids: CASSRDGSNQPQHF. The CDR3 coding sequence is TGTGCCAGCAGCCGGGACGGTAGCAATCAGCCCCAGCATTTT.

This clonotype was counted ten times or more. The chain has TRBV10-3 and TRBJ1-5, with 8 bases that match TRBD1. Germline loops: CDR1 ENHRY, CDR2 SYGVKD. The CDR3 is made up of 12 amino acids. The V segment lost 6 bases and the J segment 5 bases; nucleotides outside the gene matches: 0. The CDR3 spells CAIRGQDQPQHF. In DNA, the CDR3 is TGTGCCATCAGGGGACAGGATCAGCCCCAGCATTTT.

This clonotype appeared a few times. This clone may be a read error of a much larger clone one base away. The V and J genes are TRBV7-2 and TRBJ2-1; maybe TRBD2 (5 bases). The CDR3 is made up of 14 amino acids. V lost 3 bases, J lost 13 bases, and 19 bases lay in between. Germline lookup yields CDR1 SGHTA and CDR2 FQGNSA. The CDR3 loop is CASSFSSAIPTQFF. The CDR3 DNA sequence: TGTGCCAGCAGCTTCAGTAGCGCGATACCGACCCAGTTCTTC.

This clonotype has a count of ten or more. This chain connects TRBV7-2 to TRBJ1-1; D call uncertain. The CDR3 is made up of 14 amino acids. The germline V gene encodes CDR1 SGHTA and CDR2 FQGNSA. V dropped 5 bases and J dropped 6 bases, with 16 bases sitting between them. The CDR3 here is CASSREKGWAEAFF. The DNA of the CDR3 is TGTGCCAGCAGCCGAGAGAAGGGATGGGCTGAAGCTTTCTTT.

There are many counts of this clonotype. The chain couples TRBV6-5 to TRBJ2-7; the D is unclear. Germline V lookup: CDR1 MNHEY, CDR2 SVGAGI. The CDR3 extends over 12 amino acids. V was pared by 6 bases and J by 7 bases, with 13 bases between. The CDR3: CASSKRVGEQYF. CDR3 DNA sequence: TGTGCCAGCAGCAAACGGGTGGGGGAGCAGTACTTC.

V gene TRBV7-2 combines with J gene TRBJ1-2, with 9 bases that match TRBD1. The length of the CDR3 is 16 residues. Germline-derived CDR1 and CDR2 are SGHTA and FQGNSA. V gave up 2 bases and J gave up 7 bases; unmatched junction bases: 11. CDR3 sequence reads: CASSLSGQGLSSGYTF. CDR3 nucleotides: TGTGCCAGCAGCTTATCGGGACAGGGTTTGTCTAGTGGCTACACCTTC.

This clonotype appeared many times. J is TRBJ1-5 and V is TRBV7-2, with D perhaps TRBD1 (6 bases). In germline, CDR1 is SGHTA, CDR2 FQGNSA. CDR3 length: 14 residues. Trimming pared 5 bases from V and 2 bases from J, leaving 10 bases between. The CDR3 sequence: CASSPRQGNQPQHF. CDR3 coding DNA: TGTGCCAGCAGCCCCCGACAGGGCAATCAGCCCCAGCATTTT.

The chain combines TRBV20-1 with TRBJ2-5; D is possibly TRBD1 (6 bases). V was pared by 3 bases and J by 2 bases, with 13 bases between. CDR1 and CDR2 from the germline V gene are DFQATT and SNEGSKA (reference sequence). This CDR3 comprises 14 residues. The CDR3 DNA is TGCAGTGCTAGTCGGGTCGACAGGCAAGAGACCCAGTACTTC. This codes for CSASRVDRQETQYF.

This clonotype was counted many times. This chain uses TRBV4-2 with TRBJ1-1; no reliable D call. Germline V CDR1 and CDR2: LGHNA, YNFKEQ. CDR3 length equals 11 residues. Trimming pared 6 bases from V and 11 bases from J, leaving 13 bases between. CDR3 bases: TGTGCCAGCAGTTTCGGTAGTCAGGCTTTCTTT. Amino acid sequence: CASSFGSQAFF.

At least ten counts were recorded for this clonotype. This chain connects TRBV6-6 to TRBJ2-3; the D gene could be TRBD1 or TRBD2 (5 bases each). The length of the CDR3 is 14 residues. V lost 6 bases, J lost 3 bases, and 13 bases lay in between. Germline V gives CDR1 MNHNY, CDR2 SVGAGI (reference sequence). CDR3 nucleotide sequence: TGTGCCAGCAGCCAGCGGTGGGGGACAGATACGCAGTATTTT. The encoded protein is CASSQRWGTDTQYF.

This clonotype was counted a few times. This could be a read error, since a much larger clone is one nucleotide away. The V call is TRBV4-2, the J call TRBJ2-7; TRBD2 matches 7 bases. After removal of 3 bases from V and 7 bases from J, the junction contained 15 bases not matched to a gene. Germline loops: CDR1 LGHNA, CDR2 YNFKEQ. The CDR3 extends over 16 amino acids. The CDR3 bases are TGTGCCAGCAGCCACGATGGCGGGGGACGACACAATGAGCAGTACTTC. Protein product: CASSHDGGGRHNEQYF.

For this clonotype: It may be a read error: a sequence one base away is much more abundant. In DNA form, the CDR3 reads TGCAGTGCTCGGGATCTAGGACAGGGCTACAATGGGCAGTTCTTC. Translating gives CSARDLGQGYNGQFF. This chain connects TRBV20-1 to TRBJ2-1; TRBD1 matches 8 bases. The CDR3 loop spans 15 amino acids. Germline lookup yields CDR1 DFQATT and CDR2 SNEGSKA (reference sequence).

This clonotype has more than one count but fewer than ten. A much larger clone differs from this one at a single base, so this may be a read error. The V call is TRBV6-2 or TRBV6-3, the J call TRBJ2-1; D unclear. Germline loops: CDR1 MNHEY, CDR2 SVGEGT. This CDR3 has 12 amino acids. The CDR3 nucleotides read TGTGCCAGCAGTACTCCACCTAATGGGCAGTTCTTC. It is translated as CASSTPPNGQFF.